This TCR beta chain was obtained from a study of T cells in women clearing cervical HPV infection. The repertoire was sequenced with immunoSEQ multiplex PCR; TCRdb's copy has only in-frame clones and lacks some. Its table lists 18,000 or so clones. Concerning this clone itself: With the read ending 3 residues before the CDR3 end, the germline J gene is used to fill in that end.

Germline-derived CDR1 and CDR2 are SGHRS and YFSETQ. This CDR3 has 16 residues. The V end lost 4 bases, the J end lost 4 bases, and 17 bases lay between the germline ends. The sequence derives from a woman between 18 and 75 years old with a cervical HPV16 infection that either progressed to CIN3+ or cleared (not recorded which). V usage is TRBV5-1 and J usage is TRBJ2-2; weak D call: TRBD1 (6 bases). Sequenced input: blood buffy coat. CDR3 amino acids: CASSRRTGQGTGELFF. The sequenced CDR3 bases are TGCGCCAGCAGCCGTAGAACAGGGCAGGGCACCGGGGAG.